The 20 T cell receptor beta chains below come from one sample, sequenced in a study of blood T cells in healthy people across ages. PCR was performed a second time for about 7 to 12 cycles using a sample-barcoded 5' primer and a J-beta primer mix. Each CDR3 protein gets one entry after TCRdb re-called the 5' RACE reads with MiXCR. Altogether about 620,000 distinct CDR3 sequences are present, over 40% being singletons, with the ten largest covering roughly 13%. Sequencing was done on a sample of blood. These receptors were taken from a woman older than 75 in good health.

This clonotype was picked up a small number of times. The chain uses TRBV12-3 or TRBV12-4 and TRBJ2-5; D is unclear. The CDR3 loop spans 13 amino acids. Trimming removed 4 bases at V and 2 bases at J, with 8 bases between. CDR3 protein: CASSSVFQETQYF. CDR3 nucleotides: TGTGCCAGCAGTTCAGTATTTCAAGAGACCCAGTACTTC.

The chain recombines TRBV12-3 or TRBV12-4 with TRBJ2-1, with 7 positions matching TRBD2. Germline trimming cut 6 bases from V and 1 base from J; bases unmatched to any gene: 9. The CDR3 contains 16 residues. The CDR3: CASRLSYSGSYNEQFF. The CDR3 region has the DNA TGTGCCAGCAGACTCTCCTATAGCGGGTCCTACAATGAGCAGTTCTTC.

The chain is built from TRBV7-9 and TRBJ2-7; D might be TRBD1 (6 bases). The CDR3 spans 14 residues. V was pared by 4 bases and J by 1 base, with 11 bases between. The germline V gene encodes CDR1 SEHNR and CDR2 FQNEAQ (reference sequence). This CDR3 is CASSSSRGSYEQYF. Here the CDR3 DNA reads TGTGCCAGCAGCTCAAGCAGGGGATCCTACGAGCAGTACTTC. The full variable domain, in which reference TRBV7-9 and TRBJ2-7 provide the parts outside the CDR3, is DTGVSQNPRHKITKRGQNVTFRCDPISEHNRLYWYRQTLGQGPEFLTYFQNEAQLEKSRLLSDRFSAERPKGSFSTLEIQRTEQGDSAMYLCASSSSRGSYEQYFGPGTRLTVT.

This clonotype was seen a handful of times. A far larger clone is off by one base, so a read error is likely. The chain is built from TRBV27 and TRBJ2-1; 8 positions match TRBD1. The CDR3 consists of 13 residues. Germline CDR1 and CDR2: MNHEY and SMNVEV (reference sequence). The CDR3: CAGSRDRYNEQFF. In DNA form, the CDR3 reads TGTGCCGGCAGCCGGGACAGGTACAATGAGCAGTTCTTC.

CDR3 loop: CSASSTRGGYGYTF. The DNA for the CDR3 is TGCAGTGCTAGTTCTACTAGGGGCGGCTATGGCTACACCTTC. The rearrangement uses TRBV20-1 and TRBJ1-2, with D possibly being TRBD1 (5 bases). V was trimmed by 3 bases and J by 4 bases, leaving 15 bases between them. This CDR3 is 14 amino acids long. CDR1 DFQATT and CDR2 SNEGSKA come from the germline V gene (reference sequence).

With respect to this clonotype: This may stem from a read error, because a much larger clone lies one nucleotide away. V usage is TRBV12-3 or TRBV12-4 and J usage is TRBJ2-5; 9 bases align to TRBD2. V trimming: 8 bases; J trimming: 1 base; junction bases outside the gene matches: 5. This CDR3 spans 14 amino acids. The CDR3 DNA reads TGTGCCAGCCTACCAGCGGGGGGCCAAGAGACCCAGTACTTC. This sequence encodes CASLPAGGQETQYF.

In its sample, this clonotype was seen many times. V gene TRBV9 combines with J gene TRBJ2-1; 10 bases map to TRBD2. V shed 6 bases, J shed 5 bases, and the junction held 5 bases outside the gene matches. This CDR3 contains 14 residues. Per the germline V gene, CDR1 is SGDLS and CDR2 is YYNGEE. CDR3 region: CASTLAGANNEQFF. The CDR3 nucleotides read TGTGCCAGCACGCTAGCGGGGGCCAACAATGAGCAGTTCTTC. Full variable domain (outside the CDR3, taken from reference TRBV9 and TRBJ2-1): DSGVTQTPKHLITATGQRVTLRCSPRSGDLSVYWYQQSLDQGLQFLIQYYNGEERAKGNILERFSAQQFPDLHSELNLSSLELGDSALYFCASTLAGANNEQFFGPGTRLTVL.

For this clonotype: Since a much larger clone is just one base distant, this may be a read error. The J gene is TRBJ2-5, the V gene TRBV5-1; D remains ambiguous. This CDR3 has 13 amino acids. Trimming took off 0 bases at V and 7 bases at J, with 10 bases between the two ends. Germline CDR1 reads SGHRS; CDR2 reads YFSETQ. In nucleotides, the CDR3 is TGCGCCAGCAGCTTGGGGGTCACTGGGACCCAGTACTTC. Translation: CASSLGVTGTQYF.

This chain joins TRBV6-4 and TRBJ2-5, with 9 bases aligning to TRBD2. Germline lookup yields CDR1 MRHNA and CDR2 SNTAGT. The V and J ends lost 5 bases and 5 bases, in that order; junction bases with no gene match: 9. CDR3 length: 15 residues. CDR3 DNA sequence: TGTGCCAGCAGTTCCGCGGGGGGGCCGATGGAGACCCAGTACTTC. This gives the protein CASSSAGGPMETQYF.

The gene calls are TRBV29-1 and TRBJ2-5; the D is unclear. Looked up from germline, CDR1 is SQVTM and CDR2 is ANQGSEA. The V and J ends lost 3 bases and 12 bases respectively, with 14 bases between them. CDR3 length equals 11 residues. The CDR3 loop is CSVDEGRLEYF. The CDR3 nucleotides read TGCAGCGTTGATGAAGGCAGGCTGGAGTACTTC.

This rearrangement joins TRBV6-2 or TRBV6-3 to TRBJ2-3; TRBD2 agrees at 13 bases. CDR1 and CDR2 from the germline V gene are MNHEY and SVGEGT. There are 16 residues in the CDR3. V shed 2 bases and J 1 base; nucleotides not matched to a gene: 0. The CDR3 bases are TGTGCCAGCAGTTACGGGACTAGCGGGGGCACAGATACGCAGTATTTT. Encoded protein: CASSYGTSGGTDTQYF.

Turning to this clonotype: One base away lies a much larger clone, so this may be a sequencing read error. This rearrangement joins TRBV12-3 or TRBV12-4 to TRBJ2-1, with D perhaps matching TRBD2 (7 bases). This CDR3 is 14 amino acids long. V lost 6 bases and J 10 bases, leaving 19 bases between the germline ends. The CDR3 is CASSKGGGLQEQFF. The CDR3 DNA is TGTGCCAGCAGCAAGGGGGGGGGGCTGCAGGAGCAGTTCTTC.

This clonotype has more than one count but fewer than ten. The rearrangement joins TRBV20-1 to TRBJ2-3; D gene uncertain. In germline, CDR1 is DFQATT, CDR2 SNEGSKA (reference sequence). The CDR3 totals 14 residues. V dropped 3 bases and J dropped 3 bases, with 13 bases sitting between them. The CDR3: CSASAQNRTDTQYF. CDR3 bases: TGCAGTGCTAGCGCACAGAATAGGACAGATACGCAGTATTTT.

The J gene is TRBJ1-2, the V gene TRBV7-2; D is ambiguous. The CDR3 has 13 residues. Trimming removed 5 bases at V and 7 bases at J, with 14 bases between. Per germline, CDR1 SGHTA and CDR2 FQGNSA. CDR3 in DNA: TGTGCCAGCAGCAGGACTGTCGTCGGTGGCTACACCTTC. This encodes CASSRTVVGGYTF.

This clonotype was recorded many times. The chain joins TRBV10-2 to TRBJ2-5; unclear D gene. Per the germline V gene, CDR1 is WSHSY and CDR2 is SAAADI. Trimming pared 7 bases from V and 2 bases from J, leaving 8 bases between. This CDR3 has 12 amino acids. The CDR3 DNA reads TGCGCCAGCATGGGATTTCAAGAGACCCAGTACTTC. Translating gives CASMGFQETQYF.

This clonotype was recorded many times. The rearrangement links TRBV4-2 to TRBJ2-1; tentatively, D is TRBD1 or TRBD2 (5 bases each). Trimming took off 2 bases at V and 4 bases at J, with 15 bases between the two ends. Germline V gene lookup returns CDR1 LGHNA and CDR2 YNFKEQ. This CDR3 region has 16 residues. The CDR3 here is CASSQNRDPTYNEQFF. In DNA form, the CDR3 reads TGTGCCAGCAGCCAAAACCGGGACCCCACGTACAATGAGCAGTTCTTC.

In its sample, this clonotype was seen many times. The rearrangement links TRBV20-1 to TRBJ2-1; D perhaps matches TRBD1 (6 bases). The CDR3 is made up of 14 amino acids. The germline V and J ends were trimmed by 5 bases and 8 bases, with 19 bases remaining between them. Germline V gene sequence: CDR1 DFQATT, CDR2 SNEGSKA (reference sequence). This chain's CDR3 is CSAYRDTALDEQFF. CDR3 DNA sequence: TGCAGTGCTTACAGGGATACGGCGTTGGATGAGCAGTTCTTC.

This chain uses TRBV7-3 with TRBJ1-2, with 9 bases lining up with TRBD1. J was trimmed by 8 bases and V by 4 bases; bases with no gene match: 11. The length of the CDR3 is 15 residues. Germline V lookup: CDR1 SGHTA, CDR2 FQGTGA. This CDR3 is CASSSSGTGLNGYTF. CDR3 nucleotides: TGTGCCAGCAGCTCCTCCGGGACAGGGCTCAACGGCTACACCTTC.

This clonotype was seen a single time. The genes are TRBV2 and TRBJ1-2, with D possibly matching TRBD1 (6 bases). Trimming took 6 bases from V and 3 from J, leaving 17 bases between them. The CDR3 has 15 amino acids. Germline lookup yields CDR1 SNHLY and CDR2 FYNNEI. The CDR3 loop is CASSQGPGKDYGYTF. In DNA, the CDR3 is TGTGCCAGCAGCCAGGGGCCTGGCAAGGACTATGGCTACACCTTC.

As concerns this clonotype: This could be a read error, since a much larger clone is one nucleotide away. The chain has TRBV12-3 or TRBV12-4 and TRBJ2-1, with D possibly TRBD1 on 5 matching bases. This CDR3 contains 13 residues. CDR3 residues: CASSLVGANDQFF. The CDR3 DNA reads TGTGCCAGCAGTTTAGTAGGGGCTAATGATCAGTTCTTC.